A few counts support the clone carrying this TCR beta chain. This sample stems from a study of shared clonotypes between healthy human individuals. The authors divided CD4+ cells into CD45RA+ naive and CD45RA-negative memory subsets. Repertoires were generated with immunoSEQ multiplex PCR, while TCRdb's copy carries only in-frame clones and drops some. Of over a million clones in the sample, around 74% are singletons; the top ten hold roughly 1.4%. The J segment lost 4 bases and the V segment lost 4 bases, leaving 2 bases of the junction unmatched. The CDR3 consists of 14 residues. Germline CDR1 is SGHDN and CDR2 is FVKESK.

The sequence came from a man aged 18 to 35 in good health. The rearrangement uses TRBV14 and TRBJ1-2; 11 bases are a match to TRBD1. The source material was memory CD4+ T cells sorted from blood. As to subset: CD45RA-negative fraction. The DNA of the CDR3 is TGTGCCAGCAGCCCCGGGACAGGGGGCTATGGCTACACCTTC. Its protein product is CASSPGTGGYGYTF. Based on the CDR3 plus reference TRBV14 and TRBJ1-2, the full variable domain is EAGVTQFPSHSVIEKGQTVTLRCDPISGHDNLYWYRRVMGKEIKFLLHFVKESKQDESGMPNNRFLAERTGGTYSTLKVQPAELEDSGVYFCASSPGTGGYGYTFGSGTRLTVV.